The 7 T cell receptor beta chains listed next were all sequenced from one sample in a study of cytomegalovirus exposure and HLA in healthy donors. Amplification used 60 Vbeta primers and 13 Jbeta primers. Clones were sequenced by immunoSEQ multiplex PCR, and TCRdb holds only the in-frame ones, with some missing. Of around 140,000 clones listed, about 77% are singletons. Sequencing was carried out using PBMCs. The source of these receptors is a female donor in good health and CMV-seronegative.

The chain has TRBV5-8 and TRBJ2-3, with D perhaps matching TRBD2 (5 bases). This CDR3 is built from 15 residues. Between the trimmed V and J ends, which lost 4 bases and 0 bases, there was a span of 12 bases. Germline V gene data show CDR1 as SGHTS and CDR2 as YDEGEE. CDR3 region: CASSPEGDSTDTQYF. The CDR3 nucleotides read TGTGCCAGCAGCCCAGAGGGAGATAGCACAGATACGCAGTATTTT.

The V gene is TRBV7-6, the J gene TRBJ2-1, with D maybe TRBD1 (6 bases). Trimming left V 5 bases short and J 7 bases short, with 21 bases between. This CDR3 has 16 residues. From germline, CDR1 is SGHVS and CDR2 FNYEAQ. The CDR3 region is CASSASPGQSSNEQFF. In DNA, the CDR3 is TGTGCCAGCAGCGCATCACCGGGACAATCGTCAAATGAGCAGTTCTTC.

DNA of the CDR3: TGTGCCAGCAGCGTAGCCCCAAGAGAGAACACTGAAGCTTTCTTT. Translating gives CASSVAPRENTEAFF. The V and J genes are TRBV9 and TRBJ1-1; D gene ambiguous. Deletions cut 0 bases from V and 1 base from J, with 10 bases between. CDR1 is SGDLS and CDR2 is YYNGEE in the germline V gene. The CDR3 consists of 15 residues.

This clone was seen only a few times. The rearrangement joins TRBV2 to TRBJ2-2; the D is unclear. This CDR3 has 16 amino acids. Germline CDR1 reads SNHLY; CDR2 reads FYNNEI. V gave up 6 bases and J gave up 0 bases, with 14 bases separating them. CDR3 in amino acids: CASRRTSLSNTGELFF. CDR3 nucleotides: TGTGCCAGCAGGAGAACCTCCCTATCGAACACCGGGGAGCTGTTTTTT.

This clone was detected a few times. This chain links TRBV6-5 with TRBJ1-5; D is perhaps TRBD1 (5 bases). There are 12 residues in the CDR3. Germline V gives CDR1 MNHEY, CDR2 SVGAGI. V dropped 6 bases and J dropped 5 bases, with 8 bases sitting between them. The CDR3 region has the DNA TGTGCCAGCAGGGGGGGTGATCAGCCCCAGCATTTT. Its translation: CASRGGDQPQHF.

This clone was picked up one time. The chain has TRBV10-1 and TRBJ2-7; no reliable D call. Germline V gene lookup returns CDR1 WNHNN and CDR2 SYGVQD (reference sequence). The V gene lost 2 bases and the J gene lost 9 bases, with 8 bases spanning the gap. The CDR3 runs to 11 residues. In DNA form, the CDR3 reads TGCGCCAGCAGTGAGGGCCGCGGGCAGTACTTC. It encodes CASSEGRGQYF.

This chain uses TRBV18 with TRBJ1-6, with D unclear. Trimming took off 3 bases at V and 6 bases at J, with 15 bases between the two ends. In germline, CDR1 is KGHSH, CDR2 LQKENI. The CDR3 is 16 residues long. This CDR3 is CASSPRSGSANSPLHF. The CDR3 nucleotides are TGTGCCAGCTCACCCAGGTCTGGATCGGCTAATTCACCCCTCCACTTT.